These T cell receptor beta chains were read from a single sample in a study of blood T cell repertoires in COVID-19. Data came from immunoSEQ multiplex PCR; TCRdb stores just in-frame clones and leaves some out. Of tens of thousands of clones listed, 83% were seen once; the top ten hold about 43%. The sample was peripheral blood. Source of these receptors: a man aged 80 or over with acute or convalescent COVID-19. Each CDR3 is given with its conserved first and last residue. A D gene is named only where the DNA matches it firmly.

J: TRBJ2-5; D: TRBD2; V: TRBV15; DNA: TGTGCCACCAGCAGGGGAGGTCGGCGGGGGGGCGGAGAGACCCAGTACTTC; CDR3: CATSRGGRRGGGETQYF
J: TRBJ2-3; D: TRBD2; V: TRBV4-2; DNA: TGTGCCAGCAGCCCAACGGGGGACGGGGGGGATGGTACGCAGTATTTT; CDR3: CASSPTGDGGDGTQYF
J: TRBJ1-1; D: -; V: TRBV4-3; DNA: TGCGCCAGCAGCCAAGATTATGCTTCGGGCCAGCGGGCTTTCTTT; CDR3: CASSQDYASGQRAFF
J: TRBJ1-3; D: -; V: TRBV18; DNA: TGTGCCAGCTCACCAGACAGGTCTGGAAACACCATATATTTT; CDR3: CASSPDRSGNTIYF
J: TRBJ1-6; D: -; V: TRBV27; DNA: TGTGCCAGCAGGGGGACACTCATCAATTCACCCCTCCACTTT; CDR3: CASRGTLINSPLHF
J: TRBJ2-1; D: TRBD2; V: TRBV10-3; DNA: TGTGCCATCAGTGGCCTTAGGGGTAGCGGGGATTACAATGAGCAGTTCTTC; CDR3: CAISGLRGSGDYNEQFF
J: TRBJ2-1; D: -; V: TRBV11-2; DNA: TGTGCCAGCAGCTTATCTCTCGGCGGCTACAATGAGCAGTTCTTC; CDR3: CASSLSLGGYNEQFF
J: TRBJ1-1; D: TRBD1; V: TRBV20-1; DNA: TGCAGTGCTAGTAGGGGACAGGGGTCTCGCGGAGCTTTCTTT; CDR3: CSASRGQGSRGAFF
J: TRBJ2-7; D: -; V: TRBV6-5; DNA: TGTGCCAGCAGACAGATCTCTGGCCCCTACGAGCAGTACTTC; CDR3: CASRQISGPYEQYF
J: TRBJ1-1; D: -; V: TRBV4-1; DNA: TGCGCCAGCAGCCAAGCAGAGGGCCCGAACACTGAAGCTTTCTTT; CDR3: CASSQAEGPNTEAFF
J: TRBJ1-1; D: -; V: TRBV6-2/TRBV6-3; DNA: TGTGCCAGCAGTGCCCGGGGGGCTGAGACTGAAGCTTTCTTT; CDR3: CASSARGAETEAFF